These 4 T cell receptor beta chains share one sample of origin, sequenced in a study of CD8+ T cells in alopecia areata. The sequencing template was cDNA reverse transcribed from extracted RNA. Clones were read by immunoSEQ multiplex PCR, and TCRdb kept only the in-frame ones, dropping some. Of about 69,000 clones in the sample, under 75% were seen once. The sample here was CD8+ T cells sorted from blood, taken at week 0. These receptors all stem from a human donor with alopecia areata.

This chain joins TRBV5-1 and TRBJ2-5, with D perhaps TRBD2 (6 bases). The CDR3 has 15 residues. CDR1 is SGHRS and CDR2 is YFSETQ in the germline V gene. V was pared by 3 bases and J by 3 bases, with 15 bases between. The CDR3 DNA is TGCGCCAGCAGCTCCAAAGGGACTTATAAAGAGACCCAGTACTTC. It codes for CASSSKGTYKETQYF.

This clone occurred many times. The rearrangement joins TRBV27 to TRBJ2-5; 9 bases are a match to TRBD2. V shed 8 bases and J 1 base; nucleotides not matched to a gene: 8. CDR1 and CDR2 from the germline V gene are MNHEY and SMNVEV (reference sequence). The CDR3 sequence is 15 residues long. In nucleotides, the CDR3 is TGTGCCAGCGGTCCGACTAGCGGAGCCCAAGAGACCCAGTACTTC. Protein product: CASGPTSGAQETQYF.

The rearrangement uses TRBV27 and TRBJ2-7, with a tentative D call TRBD1 (5 bases). Trimming removed 2 bases from V and 3 bases from J, with 14 bases in between. Germline assignment: CDR1 MNHEY and CDR2 SMNVEV (reference sequence). The CDR3 runs 15 residues. The CDR3 DNA sequence: TGTGCCAGCAGTTTAAAGTCTGACAGATACTACGAGCAGTACTTC. This sequence encodes CASSLKSDRYYEQYF.

This clone has just a few counts. V gene TRBV5-6 combines with J gene TRBJ1-6, with D maybe TRBD1 (6 bases). This CDR3 region has 15 residues. Germline V gives CDR1 SGHDT, CDR2 YYEEEE. V was cut by 4 bases and J by 8 bases, with 16 bases left in between. CDR3 loop: CASSKMTGTYSPLHF. The CDR3 nucleotides are TGTGCCAGCAGCAAGATGACAGGAACCTATTCACCCCTCCACTTT.